This T cell receptor (beta chain) was recovered during a study of T cell responses to AZD1222 COVID-19 vaccine. Study in general: Pooled together were second doses at about 4 or about 12 weeks.

With regard to this clone: As yet, its antigen is unknown.

The method was immunoSEQ multiplex PCR; TCRdb's version includes in-frame clones alone and lacks a portion of them. This table holds about 97,000 clones, more than 85% found once. The study's findings and limits: Donors, mostly white British, included more females; clonal diversity was possibly underestimated. Elevations in Spike-specific TCR breadth and depth followed administration of two AZD1222 doses.

The germline V gene has CDR1 LNHNV and CDR2 YYDKDF (reference sequence). The length of the CDR3 is 16 residues. Trimming removed 1 base from V and 2 bases from J, with 12 bases in between. The source material was peripheral blood, sampled on day 0 of AZD1222 vaccination. The sequence was collected from an adult in good health. The V call is TRBV15, the J call TRBJ1-5, with D possibly TRBD1 on 6 matching bases. The CDR3 reads CATSRARGVGNQPQHF. The CDR3 region has the DNA TGTGCCACCAGCAGAGCTAGGGGGGTCGGCAATCAGCCCCAGCATTTT.